A single sample is the source of the 5 T cell receptor beta chains below, sequenced in a study of T-cell reconstitution after alpha-beta-depleted transplantation in children. It was with unique molecular identifiers that the TCRbeta library was prepared. MiXCR, run by TCRdb on the PCR reads, gives a single entry per CDR3 protein. The sample has around 670,000 distinct CDR3 sequences; around 13% are singletons. The sample here was PBMCs, taken before TCRalphabeta/CD19-depleted stem cell transplant. These TCRs come from a girl aged 2 to 9 with congenital amegakaryocytic thrombocytopenia, due to receive a stem cell transplant.

This chain uses TRBV5-1 with TRBJ2-4; D is possibly TRBD1 (5 bases). This CDR3 region has 15 residues. Germline V lookup: CDR1 SGHRS, CDR2 YFSETQ. Trimming removed 0 bases at V and 8 bases at J, with 15 bases between. CDR3 amino acids: CASSLVGHERHIQYF. In nucleotides, the CDR3 is TGCGCCAGCAGCTTGGTGGGGCATGAGAGGCACATTCAGTACTTC.

This chain connects TRBV20-1 to TRBJ1-1; TRBD1 matches at 9 bases. CDR3 length equals 14 residues. The V and J ends lost 0 bases and 4 bases, in that order; junction bases with no gene match: 3. Germline V gene data show CDR1 as DFQATT and CDR2 as SNEGSKA (reference sequence). CDR3 nucleotides: TGCAGTGCTAGAGATCCGGGACAGGGCACTGAAGCTTTCTTT. It specifies CSARDPGQGTEAFF.

The chain uses TRBV29-1 and TRBJ2-5; TRBD2 agrees at 7 bases. Germline V gives CDR1 SQVTM, CDR2 ANQGSEA. The trim removed 1 base at V and 1 base at J, leaving 3 bases unmatched. The CDR3 runs 14 residues. CDR3 bases: TGCAGCGTTGAAGCGCGACTAGCCCAAGAGACCCAGTACTTC. Amino acid sequence: CSVEARLAQETQYF.

This clonotype has at least ten counts. V is TRBV20-1 and J is TRBJ2-5; D uncertain. The V end lost 4 bases, the J end lost 0 bases, and 9 bases lay between the germline ends. This CDR3 region has 13 residues. CDR1 and CDR2 (germline): DFQATT, SNEGSKA (reference sequence). The CDR3, as DNA: TGCAGTGCTACAGACGGGTACCAAGAGACCCAGTACTTC. Residues: CSATDGYQETQYF.

The chain uses TRBV29-1 and TRBJ2-5, with D uncertain. V was pared by 0 bases and J by 10 bases, with 15 bases between. The germline CDR1 and CDR2 sequences are SQVTM and ANQGSEA. This CDR3 comprises 13 residues. CDR3 nucleotide sequence: TGCAGCGTTGAAGATCCCTCTCGTTTTTTCCAGTACTTC. This sequence encodes CSVEDPSRFFQYF. Full variable domain (rest looked up from reference TRBV29-1 and TRBJ2-5): SAVISQKPSRDICQRGTSLTIQCQVDSQVTMMFWYRQQPGQSLTLIATANQGSEATYESGFVIDKFPISRPNLTFSTLTVSNMSPEDSSIYLCSVEDPSRFFQYFGPGTRLLVL.